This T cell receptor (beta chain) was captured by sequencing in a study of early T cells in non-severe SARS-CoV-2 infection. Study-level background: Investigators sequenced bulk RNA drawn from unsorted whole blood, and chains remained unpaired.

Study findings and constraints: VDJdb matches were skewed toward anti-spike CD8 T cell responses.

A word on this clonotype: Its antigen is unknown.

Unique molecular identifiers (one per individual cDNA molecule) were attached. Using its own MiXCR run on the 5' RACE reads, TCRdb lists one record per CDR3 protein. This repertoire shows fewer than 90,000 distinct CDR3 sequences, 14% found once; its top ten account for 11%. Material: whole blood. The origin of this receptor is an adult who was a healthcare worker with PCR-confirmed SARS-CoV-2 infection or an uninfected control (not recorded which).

The CDR3 loop reads CASSRELEANTGELFF. As DNA, the CDR3 is TGTGCCAGCAGCCGGGAGTTAGAAGCGAACACCGGGGAGCTGTTTTTT. The chain has TRBV7-6 and TRBJ2-2; D possibly corresponds to TRBD2 (6 bases). The CDR3 totals 16 residues. Germline CDR1 is SGHVS and CDR2 is FNYEAQ. V was cut by 5 bases and J by 0 bases, with 13 bases left in between.